These 29 T cell receptor beta chains were all obtained from the same sample, sequenced in a study of cytomegalovirus exposure and HLA in healthy donors. PCR used 60 Vbeta primers and 13 Jbeta primers. Clones were sequenced by immunoSEQ multiplex PCR, and TCRdb holds only the in-frame ones, with some missing. The sample lists 150,000 to 200,000 clones; around 84% were seen once. Sequencing used PBMCs. The receptors originated from a woman under 30 in good health and CMV-seronegative.

This clone was observed a few times. The chain has TRBV7-9 and TRBJ2-6; 7 positions agree with TRBD1. Germline V gene sequence: CDR1 SEHNR, CDR2 FQNEAQ (reference sequence). The CDR3 contains 15 residues. V dropped 3 bases and J dropped 2; count of bases not matched to a gene: 1. CDR3 in amino acids: CASSFTGAGANVLTF. The DNA for the CDR3 is TGTGCCAGCAGCTTTACAGGGGCTGGGGCCAACGTCCTGACTTTC.

The chain joins TRBV7-8 to TRBJ1-5; 9 bases align to TRBD1. V dropped 7 bases and J dropped 2; count of bases not matched to a gene: 9. CDR1 SGHVS and CDR2 FQNEAQ come from the germline V gene. This CDR3 region has 16 residues. CDR3 sequence reads: CASTPSGTGRNQPQHF. Here the CDR3 DNA reads TGTGCCAGCACCCCGTCCGGGACAGGGCGCAATCAGCCCCAGCATTTT. The full variable domain, in which reference TRBV7-8 and TRBJ1-5 provide the parts outside the CDR3, is GAGVSQSPRYKVAKRGQDVALRCDPISGHVSLFWYQQALGQGPEFLTYFQNEAQLDKSGLPSDRFFAERPEGSVSTLKIQRTQQEDSAVYLCASTPSGTGRNQPQHFGDGTRLSIL.

V gene TRBV7-8 combines with J gene TRBJ1-1, with 7 positions matching TRBD1. Per the germline V gene, CDR1 is SGHVS and CDR2 is FQNEAQ. The length of the CDR3 is 15 residues. Germline trimming cut 4 bases from V and 1 base from J; bases unmatched to any gene: 6. CDR3 protein: CASSSQGGANTEAFF. In nucleotides, the CDR3 is TGTGCCAGCAGCTCCCAGGGGGGAGCGAACACTGAAGCTTTCTTT.

This chain joins TRBV5-8 and TRBJ1-1, with D unclear. This CDR3 has 13 residues. Germline CDR1 is SGHTS and CDR2 is YDEGEE. The ends were cut back, 5 bases at V and 0 bases at J, with 8 bases in the middle. The CDR3 here is CASSPQMNTEAFF. The CDR3 DNA sequence: TGTGCCAGCAGTCCTCAGATGAACACTGAAGCTTTCTTT.

This chain uses TRBV7-2 with TRBJ2-2; 7 nucleotides agree with TRBD2. The CDR3 loop spans 15 amino acids. The junction had 1 base not matched to a gene; V was cut back by 2 bases and J by 1 base. The germline V gene has CDR1 SGHTA and CDR2 FQGNSA. Written as DNA, the CDR3 is TGTGCCAGCAGCTTAAGCGGGGTGAACACCGGGGAGCTGTTTTTT. Its protein is CASSLSGVNTGELFF.

The chain is built from TRBV15 and TRBJ1-2; 7 bases are shared with TRBD1. V shed 5 bases and J 3 bases; nucleotides not matched to a gene: 3. The CDR3 has 13 amino acids. Germline loops: CDR1 LNHNV, CDR2 YYDKDF (reference sequence). The CDR3 protein is CATSPGQYYGYTF. In DNA, the CDR3 is TGTGCCACCAGCCCGGGACAGTACTATGGCTACACCTTC.

The chain is built from TRBV5-6 and TRBJ1-2, with TRBD1 matching 11 bases. Germline V gives CDR1 SGHDT, CDR2 YYEEEE. This CDR3 comprises 15 residues. V was clipped by 4 bases and J by 4 bases; unmatched bases: 6. Written as DNA, the CDR3 is TGTGCCAGCAGCCCGGACAGGGGGCGACCCTATGGCTACACCTTC. Translation gives CASSPDRGRPYGYTF.

The genes are TRBV10-3 and TRBJ2-5; D gene unclear. The germline V gene has CDR1 ENHRY and CDR2 SYGVKD. The CDR3 totals 15 residues. Trimming took 0 bases from V and 12 from J, leaving 20 bases between them. This chain's CDR3 is CAISESNSYGGLEYF. Written as DNA, the CDR3 is TGTGCCATCAGTGAGTCGAATTCTTATGGTGGCCTCGAGTACTTC.

The chain has TRBV6-5 and TRBJ1-1, with a weak D call TRBD1 (5 bases). Trimming took off 8 bases at V and 3 bases at J, with 13 bases between the two ends. The CDR3 has 13 residues. The V gene's germline CDR1 is MNHEY and CDR2 SVGAGI. The CDR3 sequence is CASSRDWDTEAFF. DNA of the CDR3: TGTGCCAGCTCCAGGGATTGGGACACTGAAGCTTTCTTT.

The count of this clone is one. The V and J genes are TRBV18 and TRBJ2-3; 11 bases agree with TRBD2. CDR3 length: 17 residues. With V trimmed by 3 bases and J by 2 bases, 7 bases remained unmatched. Germline CDR1 KGHSH, CDR2 LQKENI. For the CDR3, the DNA is TGTGCCAGCTCACCCCCCTCACTAGCGGGGGCCACAGATACGCAGTATTTT. Its translation is CASSPPSLAGATDTQYF.

The DNA of the CDR3 is TGTGCCAGCAGCCCCCGGGACTACCCTAGCACAGATACGCAGTATTTT. Its protein is CASSPRDYPSTDTQYF. The chain joins TRBV11-2 to TRBJ2-3, with TRBD2 identical over 7 bases. The V segment lost 5 bases and the J segment 0 bases; nucleotides outside the gene matches: 8. The CDR3 totals 16 residues. Germline-derived CDR1 and CDR2 are SGHAT and FQNNGV.

In this sample, this clone turned up once. The rearrangement links TRBV29-1 to TRBJ1-1, with 7 nucleotides matching TRBD1. Germline V lookup: CDR1 SQVTM, CDR2 ANQGSEA. V shed 6 bases, J shed 1 base, and the junction held 5 bases outside the gene matches. CDR3 size: 13 residues. The CDR3, as DNA: TGCAGCGTCGTCCGACAGGGGAACACTGAAGCTTTCTTT. Amino acid sequence: CSVVRQGNTEAFF. Based on the CDR3 plus reference TRBV29-1 and TRBJ1-1, the full variable domain is SAVISQKPSRDICQRGTSLTIQCQVDSQVTMMFWYRQQPGQSLTLIATANQGSEATYESGFVIDKFPISRPNLTFSTLTVSNMSPEDSSIYLCSVVRQGNTEAFFGQGTRLTVV.

This chain joins TRBV11-1 and TRBJ2-3, with D perhaps matching TRBD2 (5 bases). The CDR3 has 16 amino acids. The V gene lost 1 base and the J gene lost 2 bases, with 13 bases spanning the gap. Germline CDR1 is SGHAT and CDR2 is FQDESV (reference sequence). In DNA form, the CDR3 reads TGTGCCAGCAGCTTAGGTTGGGAGTTTCCCACAGATACGCAGTATTTT. It encodes CASSLGWEFPTDTQYF.

The rearrangement uses TRBV4-1 and TRBJ1-5; 9 bases are a match to TRBD1. The CDR3 runs to 16 residues. Germline V gives CDR1 MGHRA, CDR2 YSYEKL. V lost 5 bases to trimming and J lost 3 bases; unmatched junction nucleotides: 8. CDR3 residues: CASSSVQGANNQPQHF. Written as DNA, the CDR3 is TGCGCCAGCAGCTCGGTACAGGGGGCTAACAATCAGCCCCAGCATTTT.

The chain recombines TRBV5-8 with TRBJ2-3; the match to TRBD2 covers 8 bases. From germline, CDR1 is SGHTS and CDR2 YDEGEE. Trimming took 4 bases from V and 6 from J; bases not matched to a gene: 10. The CDR3 is made up of 15 amino acids. CDR3 region: CASSVLGREVDTQYF. CDR3 nucleotide sequence: TGTGCCAGCAGCGTTCTCGGGCGGGAGGTTGATACGCAGTATTTT.

This sequence joins TRBV19 and TRBJ2-1; 11 nucleotides match TRBD2. Trimming took 6 bases from V and 9 from J; bases not matched to a gene: 16. The CDR3 loop spans 17 amino acids. Germline V lookup: CDR1 LNHDA, CDR2 SQIVND (reference sequence). This CDR3 reads CASRRFSGGASVGEQFF. The CDR3 DNA sequence: TGTGCCAGTAGACGATTTAGCGGGGGGGCGAGTGTGGGTGAGCAGTTCTTC.

The chain combines TRBV4-2 with TRBJ2-5, with D perhaps matching TRBD1 (5 bases). Germline V gene lookup returns CDR1 LGHNA and CDR2 YNFKEQ. The CDR3 is made up of 15 amino acids. The V end lost 1 base, the J end lost 1 base, and 10 bases lay between the germline ends. As DNA, the CDR3 is TGTGCCAGCAGCCAAGGACTGGGGCGCCAAGAGACCCAGTACTTC. Translated, it gives CASSQGLGRQETQYF.

The rearrangement joins TRBV4-3 to TRBJ1-3; the D is unclear. The ends were cut back, 1 base at V and 3 bases at J, with 7 bases in the middle. CDR1 is LGHNA and CDR2 is YSLEER in the germline V gene. CDR3 length: 14 amino acids. The DNA of the CDR3 is TGCGCCAGCAGCCAAGGGAGCCATGGAAACACCATATATTTT. Residues: CASSQGSHGNTIYF.

The chain couples TRBV7-8 to TRBJ2-7; D ambiguous. Germline V gene data show CDR1 as SGHVS and CDR2 as FQNEAQ. CDR3 length: 11 amino acids. Trimming took 4 bases from V and 6 from J, leaving 7 bases between them. The CDR3 DNA follows: TGTGCCAGCAGCTCTCGTCGCGAGCAGTACTTC. It translates to CASSSRREQYF. The complete variable domain, with remaining parts taken from reference TRBV7-8 and TRBJ2-7, reads GAGVSQSPRYKVAKRGQDVALRCDPISGHVSLFWYQQALGQGPEFLTYFQNEAQLDKSGLPSDRFFAERPEGSVSTLKIQRTQQEDSAVYLCASSSRREQYFGPGTRLTVT.

J is TRBJ1-6 and V is TRBV6-5; TRBD1 matches 9 bases. Germline V gives CDR1 MNHEY, CDR2 SVGAGI. The CDR3 spans 15 residues. V was pared by 5 bases and J by 6 bases, with 5 bases of the junction left unmatched. CDR3 nucleotide sequence: TGTGCCAGCAGTCCGGGGGACAGGGCTAATTCACCCCTCCACTTT. Protein: CASSPGDRANSPLHF.

The chain uses TRBV7-6 and TRBJ2-1; TRBD2 agrees at 8 bases. J was trimmed by 1 base and V by 4 bases; bases with no gene match: 18. Germline CDR1 SGHVS, CDR2 FNYEAQ. The CDR3 contains 20 residues. The CDR3 loop reads CASSSQGREVWAGSYNEQFF. The CDR3 bases are TGTGCCAGCAGCTCACAAGGGCGGGAGGTCTGGGCTGGATCCTACAATGAGCAGTTCTTC. The variable domain in full, completed from reference TRBV7-6 and TRBJ2-1, reads GAGVSQSPRYKVTKRGQDVALRCDPISGHVSLYWYRQALGQGPEFLTYFNYEAQQDKSGLPNDRFSAERPEGSISTLTIQRTEQRDSAMYRCASSSQGREVWAGSYNEQFFGPGTRLTVL.

This CDR3 reads CASSPAQTYEQYF. CDR3 nucleotides: TGTGCCAGCAGCCCTGCACAGACCTACGAGCAGTACTTC. The chain recombines TRBV28 with TRBJ2-5, with D uncertain. TRBJ2-7 matches the DNA end more closely, so the J call is doubtful. This CDR3 is 13 amino acids long. Germline V gives CDR1 MDHEN, CDR2 SYDVKM.

This clone was seen a few times. This chain uses TRBV6-6 with TRBJ2-7; the D gene is possibly TRBD1 (5 bases). The CDR3 runs 14 residues. Germline V gene lookup returns CDR1 MNHNY and CDR2 SVGAGI (reference sequence). Trimming pared 2 bases from V and 2 bases from J, leaving 10 bases between. This CDR3 is CASSYDRTAYEQYF. The CDR3 coding sequence is TGTGCCAGCAGTTACGACAGAACTGCCTACGAGCAGTACTTC.

The rearrangement joins TRBV28 to TRBJ2-1; TRBD1 agrees at 7 bases. Germline V gene data show CDR1 as MDHEN and CDR2 as SYDVKM. CDR3 length: 14 amino acids. Trimming removed 5 bases from V and 1 base from J; junction bases left unmatched: 2. DNA for the CDR3: TGTGCCAGCAGTCCAGGGGGTTCCTACAATGAGCAGTTCTTC. It encodes CASSPGGSYNEQFF. Based on the CDR3 plus reference TRBV28 and TRBJ2-1, the full variable domain is DVKVTQSSRYLVKRTGEKVFLECVQDMDHENMFWYRQDPGLGLRLIYFSYDVKMKEKGDIPEGYSVSREKKERFSLILESASTNQTSMYLCASSPGGSYNEQFFGPGTRLTVL.

V and J are TRBV9 and TRBJ1-4; maybe TRBD1 (6 bases). With 0 bases removed from V and 3 bases from J, the gap between germline ends came to 9 bases. This CDR3 is 15 amino acids long. Germline V lookup: CDR1 SGDLS, CDR2 YYNGEE. This CDR3 is CASSVGNRANEKLFF. In nucleotides, the CDR3 is TGTGCCAGCAGCGTAGGGAACAGGGCTAATGAAAAACTGTTTTTT.

This rearrangement joins TRBV11-1 to TRBJ1-1, with D tentatively TRBD1 (5 bases). The CDR3 loop spans 13 amino acids. V lost 2 bases to trimming and J lost 1 base, with 5 bases between them. Looked up from germline, CDR1 is SGHAT and CDR2 is FQDESV (reference sequence). CDR3 region: CASSLQGNTEAFF. The DNA of the CDR3 is TGTGCCAGCAGCTTACAGGGGAACACTGAAGCTTTCTTT.

J is TRBJ2-7 and V is TRBV18; TRBD1 agrees at 8 bases. Trimming cost V 0 bases and J 3 bases; bases outside gene matches: 4. The CDR3 length is 15 residues. From germline, CDR1 is KGHSH and CDR2 LQKENI. The DNA for the CDR3 is TGTGCCAGCTCACCACCGGACAGGGAGGTCTACGAGCAGTACTTC. It codes for CASSPPDREVYEQYF.

This rearrangement joins TRBV7-9 to TRBJ1-2, with D possibly TRBD1 on 6 matching bases. V was cut by 6 bases and J by 3 bases, with 14 bases left in between. The CDR3 runs 14 residues. CDR1 and CDR2 from the germline V gene are SEHNR and FQNEAQ (reference sequence). The CDR3 spells CASRERTEHYGYTF. The CDR3 DNA follows: TGTGCCAGCAGGGAGAGGACAGAACACTATGGCTACACCTTC. Filled out from reference TRBV7-9 and TRBJ1-2, the complete variable domain reads DTGVSQNPRHKITKRGQNVTFRCDPISEHNRLYWYRQTLGQGPEFLTYFQNEAQLEKSRLLSDRFSAERPKGSFSTLEIQRTEQGDSAMYLCASRERTEHYGYTFGSGTRLTVV.

The chain recombines TRBV4-1 with TRBJ2-6; D perhaps matches TRBD1 (5 bases). The CDR3 loop spans 16 amino acids. The germline V gene has CDR1 MGHRA and CDR2 YSYEKL. Trimming shortened V by 2 bases and J by 2 bases, and 10 bases separated the two germline ends. CDR3 sequence: CASSQYLRAGANVLTF. The CDR3, as DNA: TGCGCCAGCAGCCAATATCTCAGGGCTGGGGCCAACGTCCTGACTTTC.